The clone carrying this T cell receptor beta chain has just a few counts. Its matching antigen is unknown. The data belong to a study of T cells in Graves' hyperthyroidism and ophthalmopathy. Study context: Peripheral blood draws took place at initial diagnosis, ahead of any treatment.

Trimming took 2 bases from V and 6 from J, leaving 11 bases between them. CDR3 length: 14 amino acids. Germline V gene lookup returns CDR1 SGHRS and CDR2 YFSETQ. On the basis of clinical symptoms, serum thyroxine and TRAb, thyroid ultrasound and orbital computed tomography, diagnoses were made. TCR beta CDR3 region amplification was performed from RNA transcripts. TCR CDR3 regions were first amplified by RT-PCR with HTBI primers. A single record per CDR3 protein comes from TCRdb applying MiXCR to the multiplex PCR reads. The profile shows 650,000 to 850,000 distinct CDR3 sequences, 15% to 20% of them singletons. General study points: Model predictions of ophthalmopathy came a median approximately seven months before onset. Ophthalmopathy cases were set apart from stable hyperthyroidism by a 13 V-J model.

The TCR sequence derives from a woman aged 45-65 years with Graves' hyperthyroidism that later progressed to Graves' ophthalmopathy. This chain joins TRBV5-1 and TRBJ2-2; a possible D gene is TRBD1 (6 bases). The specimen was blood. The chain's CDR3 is CASSFEGVSGELFF. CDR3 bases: TGCGCCAGCAGCTTTGAGGGGGTCTCCGGGGAGCTGTTTTTT. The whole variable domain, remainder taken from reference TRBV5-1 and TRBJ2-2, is KAGVTQTPRYLIKTRGQQVTLSCSPISGHRSVSWYQQTPGQGLQFLFEYFSETQRNKGNFPGRFSGRQFSNSRSEMNVSTLELGDSALYLCASSFEGVSGELFFGEGSRLTVL.